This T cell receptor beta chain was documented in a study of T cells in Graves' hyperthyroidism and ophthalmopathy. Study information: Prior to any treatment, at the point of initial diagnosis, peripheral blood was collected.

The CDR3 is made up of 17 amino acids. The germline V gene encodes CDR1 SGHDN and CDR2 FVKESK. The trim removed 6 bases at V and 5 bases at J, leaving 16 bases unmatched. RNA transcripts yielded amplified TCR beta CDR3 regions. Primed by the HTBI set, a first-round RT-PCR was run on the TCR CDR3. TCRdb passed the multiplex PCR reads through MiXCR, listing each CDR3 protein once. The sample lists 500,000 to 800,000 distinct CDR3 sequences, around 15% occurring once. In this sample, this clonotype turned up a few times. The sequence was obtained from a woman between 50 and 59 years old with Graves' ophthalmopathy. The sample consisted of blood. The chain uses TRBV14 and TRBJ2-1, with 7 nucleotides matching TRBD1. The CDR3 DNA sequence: TGTGCCAGCAGTTATAATACAGGGGTTTGGGTCAACAATGAGCAGTTCTTC. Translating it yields CASSYNTGVWVNNEQFF.